This TCR beta chain was captured by sequencing in a study of T-cell reconstitution after alpha-beta-depleted transplantation in children. Study results and limitations: Elevated TCRbeta diversity at day 60 was traced, in some patients, to surviving recipient T cells and thymic progenitors.

Preparing the TCRbeta library involved the use of unique molecular identifiers. TCRdb re-called the PCR reads with MiXCR, one entry per CDR3 protein. This table has hundreds of thousands of distinct CDR3 sequences, about 16% appearing once. CDR1 and CDR2 from the germline V gene are ENHRY and SYGVKD. The CDR3 is 17 amino acids. Unmatched junction bases numbered 9, after V lost 1 base and J lost 0 bases. This clonotype was seen a handful of times. Its antigen remains unidentified. Sequenced material: PBMCs, mostly from graft donor cells, taken 360 days after TCRalphabeta/CD19-depleted stem cell transplant. This sequence originates from a boy under three years old who had a stem cell transplant for Wiskott-Aldrich syndrome, so the T cells may come from the graft donor. This rearrangement joins TRBV10-3 to TRBJ2-7; 7 nucleotides align to TRBD2. The CDR3 nucleotides read TGTGCCATCAGTGAGTTGGCTAGCGGCCGGAGCTCCTACGAGCAGTACTTC. This encodes CAISELASGRSSYEQYF.